A selection of T cell receptor beta chains follows, all from one sample in a study of a mutant IDH1 vaccine in newly diagnosed glioma. Only in-frame clones appear in the TCRdb table, and some are missing; sequencing was by immunoSEQ multiplex PCR. Among roughly 15,000 clones listed, 85% to 90% were seen once. The sequencing here drew on PBMCs, taken from a glioma patient treated with radiotherapy, temozolomide or both. These receptors all come from a woman aged 40 to 50 with glioma. Some clones in this sample may be carry-over from other donors' samples. Each CDR3 is given with its conserved first and last residue. D genes are given only for firm matches. The listing skips clone size in some rows; elsewhere it reads once, few, many or a size class.

V	D	J	size	CDR3	DNA
TRBV14	.	TRBJ2-7	once	CASSPPGGYEQYF	TGTGCCAGCAGCCCCCCTGGGGGCTACGAGCAGTACTTC
TRBV2	TRBD2	TRBJ2-1	.	CASSERGGSYNNEQFF	TGTGCCAGCAGTGAAAGGGGCGGGAGTTACAACAATGAGCAGTTCTTC
TRBV27	.	TRBJ2-5	once	CASSFSTEETQYF	TGTGCCAGCAGTTTCTCGACAGAAGAGACCCAGTACTTC
TRBV19	.	TRBJ1-5	.	CASMSTANQPQHF	TGTGCCAGCATGTCGACAGCCAATCAGCCCCAGCATTTT
TRBV19	TRBD1	TRBJ1-4	.	CASSMGTGVTNEKLFF	TGTGCCAGTAGTATGGGGACAGGGGTGACTAATGAAAAACTGTTTTTT
TRBV29-1	.	TRBJ1-1	.	CSIEGGLDTEAFF	TGCAGCATAGAGGGGGGGCTGGACACTGAAGCTTTCTTT
TRBV7-2	.	TRBJ1-6	.	CASSLGGINSPLHF	TGTGCCAGCAGCTTAGGAGGTATTAATTCACCCCTCCACTTT
TRBV15	.	TRBJ2-5	.	CATSRLEGAGRETQYF	TGTGCCACCAGCAGATTGGAGGGCGCCGGTCGAGAGACCCAGTACTTC
TRBV5-1	.	TRBJ2-2	once	CASSLLQTTGELFF	TGCGCCAGCAGCTTGTTGCAAACCACCGGGGAGCTGTTTTTT
TRBV5-8	TRBD1	TRBJ1-4	once	CASSRTGGFSGEKLFF	TGTGCCAGCAGCAGGACAGGGGGTTTCTCGGGCGAAAAACTGTTTTTT
TRBV7-2	TRBD2	TRBJ2-7	.	CASSFSPGLEAEQYF	TGTGCCAGCAGCTTTTCTCCGGGACTAGAAGCCGAGCAGTACTTC
TRBV15	.	TRBJ2-1	.	CATSRDNNEQFF	TGTGCCACCAGCAGAGATAACAATGAGCAGTTCTTC
TRBV28	.	TRBJ2-7	once	CATSLVTNYEQYF	TGTGCCACCTCACTAGTAACGAACTACGAGCAGTACTTC
TRBV23-1	.	TRBJ1-5	.	CASSLLRGGNSNQPQHF	TGCGCCAGCAGTCTTCTTCGGGGCGGGAATAGCAATCAGCCCCAGCATTTT
TRBV6-6	.	TRBJ1-3	.	CASSYPYPPGNTIYF	TGTGCCAGCAGTTACCCCTACCCCCCCGGAAACACCATATATTTT
TRBV28	TRBD1	TRBJ2-1	medium-sized	CASSSPRTGDGGRRDNEQFF	TGTGCCAGCAGTTCCCCTCGGACAGGGGATGGGGGCCGTCGCGACAATGAGCAGTTCTTC
TRBV27	TRBD1	TRBJ2-2	.	CASSFPPGQGRTGELFF	TGTGCCAGCAGTTTTCCCCCGGGACAGGGTCGGACCGGGGAGCTGTTTTTT
TRBV23-1	.	TRBJ2-2	.	CASSRIQPATGELFF	TGCGCCAGCAGTCGGATACAGCCAGCCACCGGGGAGCTGTTTTTT
TRBV7-9	TRBD1	TRBJ2-7	.	CASSGPDREGPYEQYF	TGTGCCAGCAGCGGGCCGGACAGGGAAGGCCCCTACGAGCAGTACTTC
TRBV10-1	.	TRBJ1-1	.	CASSEAIPTEAFF	TGCGCCAGCAGTGAGGCTATCCCCACTGAAGCTTTCTTT
TRBV2	TRBD2	TRBJ2-5	.	CASRGLAQETQYF	TGTGCCAGCAGAGGACTAGCCCAAGAGACCCAGTACTTC
TRBV28	.	TRBJ1-5	.	CASLPPGNQPQHF	TGTGCCAGCCTCCCCCCGGGCAATCAGCCCCAGCATTTT
TRBV5-1	TRBD1	TRBJ1-1	.	CASSGGQGSSEAFF	TGCGCCAGCAGCGGGGGACAGGGGAGTTCTGAAGCTTTCTTT
TRBV4-1	.	TRBJ2-6	.	CASSQQSSSTGANVLTF	TGCGCCAGCAGCCAACAGAGTAGTTCTACTGGGGCCAACGTCCTGACTTTC
TRBV30	.	TRBJ2-3	.	CAWTRTVTDTQYF	TGTGCCTGGACCCGGACAGTCACAGATACGCAGTATTTT
TRBV4-1	.	TRBJ2-1	.	CASSQGETIPFNEQFF	TGCGCCAGCAGCCAAGGGGAAACTATTCCCTTCAATGAGCAGTTCTTC
TRBV5-1	TRBD1	TRBJ1-2	.	CASSLGTGGAIDGYTF	TGCGCCAGCAGCCTAGGGACAGGGGGCGCGATCGATGGCTACACCTTC
TRBV11-2	TRBD1	TRBJ2-7	.	CASSPFWGQGNEQYF	TGTGCCAGCAGCCCATTTTGGGGACAGGGAAACGAGCAGTACTTC
TRBV5-1	.	TRBJ1-2	.	CASSLATRVRGYTF	TGCGCCAGCAGCTTGGCCACCAGGGTCAGGGGCTACACCTTC
TRBV7-9	.	TRBJ1-6	.	CASSSHREANSPLHF	TGTGCCAGCAGCAGCCACAGGGAGGCTAATTCACCCCTCCACTTT
TRBV6-6	.	TRBJ2-7	.	CASMNNLYEQYF	TGTGCCAGCATGAACAATCTGTACGAGCAGTACTTC
TRBV11-2	TRBD1	TRBJ2-3	.	CASSHRVGETGTTDTQYF	TGTGCCAGCAGCCACCGGGTTGGGGAGACAGGGACGACAGATACGCAGTATTTT
TRBV19	.	TRBJ1-1	few	CASSIPHGGTEAFF	TGTGCCAGTAGTATCCCTCACGGGGGGACTGAAGCTTTCTTT
TRBV19	TRBD2	TRBJ2-7	once	CASNIGGTRNEQYF	TGTGCCAGCAATATCGGAGGGACTAGGAACGAGCAGTACTTC
TRBV2	.	TRBJ2-1	.	CASSSGGADEQFF	TGTGCCAGCAGTTCAGGGGGGGCGGATGAGCAGTTCTTC
TRBV29-1	TRBD1	TRBJ1-2	few	CSVGAGGRDYGYTF	TGCAGCGTTGGAGCAGGGGGCAGGGACTATGGCTACACCTTC
TRBV15	.	TRBJ1-1	few	CATSEVFRDGEAFF	TGTGCCACCAGTGAGGTCTTCCGGGATGGTGAAGCTTTCTTT
TRBV5-6	.	TRBJ1-2	.	CASSLAGSSYGYTF	TGTGCCAGCAGCTTGGCAGGGTCAAGCTATGGCTACACCTTC
TRBV15	.	TRBJ1-1	once	CATSGQYYMNTEAFF	TGTGCCACCAGCGGACAGTACTACATGAACACTGAAGCTTTCTTT
TRBV7-2	.	TRBJ2-7	.	CASSRGLDEQYF	TGTGCCAGCAGCCGCGGGTTAGACGAGCAGTACTTC
TRBV29-1	TRBD1	TRBJ2-3	.	CSVADRVGTDTQYF	TGCAGCGTTGCTGACAGGGTAGGCACAGATACGCAGTATTTT
TRBV25-1	.	TRBJ1-5	.	CASSDGFQGQPQHF	TGTGCCAGCAGTGATGGGTTCCAGGGTCAGCCCCAGCATTTT
TRBV5-1	.	TRBJ2-6	.	CASSPALSSGANVLTF	TGCGCCAGCAGCCCCGCTTTAAGCTCTGGGGCCAACGTCCTGACTTTC
TRBV6-1	.	TRBJ1-5	.	CASISGRLEGPQHF	TGTGCCAGCATTAGTGGACGCTTGGAAGGGCCCCAGCATTTT
TRBV5-5	.	TRBJ2-7	once	CASSLPTTGPTYEQYF	TGTGCCAGCAGCTTGCCCACGACGGGACCCACCTACGAGCAGTACTTC